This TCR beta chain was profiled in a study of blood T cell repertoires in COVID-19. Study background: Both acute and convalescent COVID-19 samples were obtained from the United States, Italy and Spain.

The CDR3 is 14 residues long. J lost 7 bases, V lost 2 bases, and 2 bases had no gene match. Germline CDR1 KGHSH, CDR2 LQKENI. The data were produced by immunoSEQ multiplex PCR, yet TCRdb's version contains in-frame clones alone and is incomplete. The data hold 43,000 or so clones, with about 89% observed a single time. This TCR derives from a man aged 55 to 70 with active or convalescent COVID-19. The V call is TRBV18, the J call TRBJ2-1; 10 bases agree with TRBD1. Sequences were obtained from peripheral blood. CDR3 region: CASSPRQGANEQFF. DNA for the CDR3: TGTGCCAGCTCACCAAGACAGGGGGCAAATGAGCAGTTCTTC. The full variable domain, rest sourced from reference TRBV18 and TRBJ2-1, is NAGVMQNPRHLVRRRGQEARLRCSPMKGHSHVYWYRQLPEEGLKFMVYLQKENIIDESGMPKERFSAEFPKEGPSILRIQQVVRGDSAAYFCASSPRQGANEQFFGPGTRLTVL.